The rows below give T cell receptor beta chains drawn from one sample of a study of blood T cell repertoires in COVID-19. Generated by immunoSEQ multiplex PCR, the TCRdb table keeps only in-frame clones and is missing some. Of about half a million clones listed, 80% to 90% are singletons. The sequenced sample was peripheral blood. All receptors come from a human donor in a cohort sampled during active COVID-19. CDR3s include the opening cysteine and the closing phenylalanine or tryptophan. D genes are given only for firm matches. Where a row states a size, it is once, few, many or the class of an expanded clone; other rows omit it.

j_call v_call d_call clone_size cdr3_aa cdr3_nt
TRBJ2-1 TRBV10-1 . . CASSDSFGNEQFF TGCGCCAGCAGTGATAGTTTCGGCAATGAGCAGTTCTTC
TRBJ1-6 TRBV7-2 . few CASSLIGPRGSPLHF TGTGCCAGCAGCTTAATTGGACCGCGGGGTTCACCCCTCCACTTT
TRBJ2-5 TRBV27 . . CASSSRQAETQYF TGTGCCAGCAGTTCCCGACAGGCAGAGACCCAGTACTTC
TRBJ1-6 TRBV19 TRBD1 . CASSGLQGAIGSPLHF TGTGCCAGTAGTGGTTTACAGGGGGCTATTGGTTCACCCCTCCACTTT
TRBJ1-2 TRBV27 . . CASTPVRGGGYTF TGTGCCAGCACACCCGTCAGGGGCGGCGGCTACACCTTC
TRBJ2-6 TRBV19 . once CASSMGRDPGANVLTF TGTGCCAGTAGTATGGGGCGGGACCCTGGGGCCAACGTCCTGACTTTC
TRBJ2-7 TRBV11-3 TRBD1 . CASAPGQGSHEQYF TGTGCCAGCGCCCCGGGACAGGGGTCTCACGAGCAGTACTTC
TRBJ2-3 TRBV5-1 . . CASSLVRRDTQYF TGCGCCAGCAGCTTGGTCCGGCGGGATACGCAGTATTTT
TRBJ2-7 TRBV5-8 . . CASSLYGTRVYEQYF TGTGCCAGCAGCCTGTACGGGACACGGGTCTACGAGCAGTACTTC
TRBJ1-1 TRBV11-3 . . CASSSTRATEAFF TGTGCCAGCAGCTCCACCCGCGCCACTGAAGCTTTCTTT
TRBJ2-5 TRBV18 TRBD1 . CASSPIGTAETQYF TGTGCCAGCTCACCAATCGGGACAGCTGAGACCCAGTACTTC
TRBJ1-2 TRBV28 TRBD1 . CASSIMGTAYGYTF TGTGCCAGCAGCATCATGGGGACAGCGTATGGCTACACCTTC
TRBJ2-3 TRBV5-1 TRBD2 once CASSLKLAGRADTQYF TGCGCCAGCAGCTTGAAACTAGCGGGAAGAGCAGATACGCAGTATTTT
TRBJ2-3 TRBV11-2 . . CASSLGTDYSTDTQYF TGTGCCAGCAGCTTAGGGACAGACTATAGCACAGATACGCAGTATTTT
TRBJ2-7 TRBV27 TRBD2 . CASSFEGLATYEQYF TGTGCCAGCAGTTTCGAGGGACTAGCGACCTACGAGCAGTACTTC
TRBJ1-1 TRBV4-2 . . CASSQEGNRWAEAFF TGTGCCAGCAGCCAAGAGGGCAATCGGTGGGCTGAAGCTTTCTTT
TRBJ2-7 TRBV7-9 . . CASSPIYEQYF TGTGCCAGCAGCCCTATCTACGAGCAGTACTTC
TRBJ2-7 TRBV14 TRBD1 once CASSQFKTGTDEQYF TGTGCCAGCAGCCAATTCAAGACAGGGACGGACGAGCAGTACTTC
TRBJ1-6 TRBV7-2 . . CASSLNQNSRNSPLHF TGTGCCAGCAGCTTAAATCAAAACAGTCGGAATTCACCCCTCCACTTT
TRBJ2-5 TRBV6-5 . . CASRGTPIETQYF TGTGCCAGCAGGGGGACACCGATAGAGACCCAGTACTTC
TRBJ2-2 TRBV5-1 . . CASSESVSNTNTGELFF TGCGCCAGCAGCGAAAGCGTATCGAATACGAACACCGGGGAGCTGTTTTTT
TRBJ1-1 TRBV6-6 . . CASSYTYSGTEAFF TGTGCCAGCAGTTACACCTACAGTGGGACTGAAGCTTTCTTT
TRBJ1-5 TRBV6-6 . once CASSFQGASNQPQHF TGTGCCAGCAGTTTCCAAGGGGCGAGCAATCAGCCCCAGCATTTT
TRBJ1-2 TRBV7-2 . . CASSSNRDLYGYTF TGTGCCAGCAGCTCCAACAGGGATCTCTATGGCTACACCTTC
TRBJ2-3 TRBV4-2 . . CASSQYAGSSSGDTQYF TGTGCCAGCAGCCAATATGCCGGGTCCTCCTCGGGAGATACGCAGTATTTT
TRBJ2-3 TRBV18 TRBD1 . CASSPSRTGSTDTQYF TGTGCCAGCTCACCGAGCCGGACAGGTAGCACAGATACGCAGTATTTT
TRBJ2-7 TRBV20-1 TRBD1 few CSARGTGVLAEQYF TGCAGTGCTCGTGGGACAGGGGTCCTGGCCGAGCAGTACTTC
TRBJ2-7 TRBV19 TRBD1 . CATTPQTGSLYEQYF TGTGCCACCACGCCACAGACAGGGTCGCTTTACGAGCAGTACTTC
TRBJ1-1 TRBV5-1 . . CASSLNGGPTEAFF TGCGCCAGCAGCTTAAACGGGGGGCCCACTGAAGCTTTCTTT
TRBJ2-1 TRBV6-5 TRBD2 . CASLEGRGNEQFF TGTGCCAGCCTAGAGGGGAGGGGCAATGAGCAGTTCTTC
TRBJ1-6 TRBV3-1/TRBV3-2 TRBD1 . CASSHGATGRNSPLHF TGTGCCAGCAGCCATGGTGCGACAGGGAGGAACTCACCCCTCCACTTT
TRBJ2-2 TRBV28 TRBD2 once CASVERTSGILNTGELFF TGTGCCAGCGTAGAGAGGACTAGCGGGATCCTAAACACCGGGGAGCTGTTTTTT
TRBJ1-1 TRBV7-3 . . CASSAGRRNTEAFF TGTGCCAGCAGCGCGGGACGGAGGAACACTGAAGCTTTCTTT
TRBJ2-5 TRBV4-1 . . CASSQTGQETQYF TGCGCCAGCAGCCAGACTGGTCAAGAGACCCAGTACTTC
TRBJ1-1 TRBV3-1/TRBV3-2 TRBD1 few CASSQGQGHRPF TGTGCCAGCAGCCAAGGACAGGGGCATCGACCCTTT
TRBJ1-3 TRBV30 TRBD1 . CAWTDRAAGNTIYF TGTGCCTGGACGGACAGGGCAGCAGGAAACACCATATATTTT
TRBJ1-2 TRBV29-1 . . CSVDPQPERSRANYGYTF TGCAGCGTTGATCCTCAACCGGAGAGAAGTAGAGCTAACTATGGCTACACCTTC
TRBJ1-4 TRBV28 TRBD1 once CASRTGGIGANEKLFF TGTGCCAGCCGGACAGGGGGCATAGGGGCTAATGAAAAACTGTTTTTT
TRBJ2-7 TRBV6-5 TRBD2 . CASSYSLAGAYEQYF TGTGCCAGCAGTTACTCACTAGCGGGTGCCTACGAGCAGTACTTC
TRBJ2-5 TRBV7-9 . . CASSFRTDQETQYF TGTGCCAGCAGCTTCCGGACAGACCAAGAGACCCAGTACTTC
TRBJ1-4 TRBV7-9 TRBD1 . CASSRRQGAATNEKLFF TGTGCCAGCAGTCGACGACAGGGGGCGGCCACTAATGAAAAACTGTTTTTT
TRBJ1-6 TRBV15 . . CATRHSQVSRTANSPLHF TGTGCCACGAGACACAGCCAAGTCTCCCGAACCGCCAATTCACCCCTCCACTTT
TRBJ1-5 TRBV28 . . CASTLRQGWSNQPQHF TGTGCCAGCACCTTACGCCAGGGTTGGAGCAATCAGCCCCAGCATTTT